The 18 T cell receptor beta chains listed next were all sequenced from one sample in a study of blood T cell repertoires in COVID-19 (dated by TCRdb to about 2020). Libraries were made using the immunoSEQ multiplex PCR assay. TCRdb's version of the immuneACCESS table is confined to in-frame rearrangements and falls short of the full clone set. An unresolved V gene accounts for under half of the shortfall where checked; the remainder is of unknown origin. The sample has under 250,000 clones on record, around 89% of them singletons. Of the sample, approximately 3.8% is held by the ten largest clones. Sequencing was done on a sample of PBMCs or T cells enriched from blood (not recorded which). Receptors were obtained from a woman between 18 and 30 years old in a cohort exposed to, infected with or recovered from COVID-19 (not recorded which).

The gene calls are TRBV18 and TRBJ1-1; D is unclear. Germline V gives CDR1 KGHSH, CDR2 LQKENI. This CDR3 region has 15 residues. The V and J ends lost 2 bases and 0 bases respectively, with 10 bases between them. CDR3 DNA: TGTGCCAGCTCACCAACGCGGGCCATGAACACTGAAGCTTTCTTT. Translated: CASSPTRAMNTEAFF.

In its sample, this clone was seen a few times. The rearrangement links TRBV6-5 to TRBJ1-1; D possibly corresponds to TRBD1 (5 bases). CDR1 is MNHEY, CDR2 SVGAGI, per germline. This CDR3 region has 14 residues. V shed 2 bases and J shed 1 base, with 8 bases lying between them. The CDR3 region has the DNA TGTGCCAGCAGTTACGGACACTCGAACACTGAAGCTTTCTTT. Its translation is CASSYGHSNTEAFF.

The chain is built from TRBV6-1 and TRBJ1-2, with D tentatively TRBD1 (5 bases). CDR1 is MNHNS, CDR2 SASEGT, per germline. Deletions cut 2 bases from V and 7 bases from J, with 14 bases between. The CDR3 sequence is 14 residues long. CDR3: CASSELLGVRGYTF. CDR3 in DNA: TGTGCCAGCAGTGAATTGTTAGGGGTCCGTGGCTACACCTTC.

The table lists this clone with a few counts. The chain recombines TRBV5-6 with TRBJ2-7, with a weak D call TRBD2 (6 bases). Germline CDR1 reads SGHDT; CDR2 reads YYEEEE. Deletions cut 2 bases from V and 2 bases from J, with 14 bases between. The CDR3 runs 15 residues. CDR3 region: CASSFFSGGPYEQYF. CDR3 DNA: TGTGCCAGCAGCTTCTTTAGCGGAGGGCCCTACGAGCAGTACTTC.

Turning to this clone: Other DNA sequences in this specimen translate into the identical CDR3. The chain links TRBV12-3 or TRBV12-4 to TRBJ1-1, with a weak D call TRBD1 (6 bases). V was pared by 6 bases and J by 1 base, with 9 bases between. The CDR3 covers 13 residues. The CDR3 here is CASSRRGNTEAFF. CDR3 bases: TGTGCCAGCAGCCGCAGGGGGAACACTGAAGCTTTCTTT.

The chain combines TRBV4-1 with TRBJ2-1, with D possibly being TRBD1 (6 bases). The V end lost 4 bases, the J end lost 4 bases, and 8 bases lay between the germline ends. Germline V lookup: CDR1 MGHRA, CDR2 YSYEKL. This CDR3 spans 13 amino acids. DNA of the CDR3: TGCGCCAGCAGCCGGGACATTTACAATGAGCAGTTCTTC. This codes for CASSRDIYNEQFF.

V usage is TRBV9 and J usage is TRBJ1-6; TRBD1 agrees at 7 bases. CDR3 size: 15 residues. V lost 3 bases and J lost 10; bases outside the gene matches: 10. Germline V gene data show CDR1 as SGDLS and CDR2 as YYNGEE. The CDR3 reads CASSDRRQGRSPLHF. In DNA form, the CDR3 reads TGTGCCAGCAGCGATCGTCGACAGGGCAGGTCACCCCTCCACTTT.

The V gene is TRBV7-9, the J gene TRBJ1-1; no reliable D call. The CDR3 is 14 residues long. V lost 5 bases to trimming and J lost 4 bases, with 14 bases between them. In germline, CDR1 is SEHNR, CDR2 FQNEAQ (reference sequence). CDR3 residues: CASSTPRGGTEAFF. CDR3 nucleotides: TGTGCCAGCAGCACACCCCGGGGTGGCACTGAAGCTTTCTTT.

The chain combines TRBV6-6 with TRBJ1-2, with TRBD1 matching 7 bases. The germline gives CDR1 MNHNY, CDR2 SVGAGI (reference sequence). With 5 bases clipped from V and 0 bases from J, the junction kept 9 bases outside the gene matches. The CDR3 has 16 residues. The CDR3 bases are TGTGCCAGCAGTCTCGACACAGGGGAAGCTAACTATGGCTACACCTTC. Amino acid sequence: CASSLDTGEANYGYTF.

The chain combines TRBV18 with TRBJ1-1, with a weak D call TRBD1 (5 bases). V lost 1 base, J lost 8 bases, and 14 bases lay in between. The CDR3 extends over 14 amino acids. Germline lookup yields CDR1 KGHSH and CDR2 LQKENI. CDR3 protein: CASSPRGTGEEAFF. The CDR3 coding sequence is TGTGCCAGCTCACCACGAGGGACGGGGGAAGAAGCTTTCTTT.

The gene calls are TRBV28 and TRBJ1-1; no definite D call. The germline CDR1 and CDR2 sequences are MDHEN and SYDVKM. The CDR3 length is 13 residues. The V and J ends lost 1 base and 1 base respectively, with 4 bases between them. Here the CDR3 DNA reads TGTGCCAGCAGTTTATATCGGAACACTGAAGCTTTCTTT. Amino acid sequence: CASSLYRNTEAFF.

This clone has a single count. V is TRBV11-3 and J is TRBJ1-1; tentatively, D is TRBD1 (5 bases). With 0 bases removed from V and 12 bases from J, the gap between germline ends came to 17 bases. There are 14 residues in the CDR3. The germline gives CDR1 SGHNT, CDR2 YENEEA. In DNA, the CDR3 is TGTGCCAGCAGCTTAGATCGAGGGGAGGGCTTTCCTTTCTTT. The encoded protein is CASSLDRGEGFPFF.

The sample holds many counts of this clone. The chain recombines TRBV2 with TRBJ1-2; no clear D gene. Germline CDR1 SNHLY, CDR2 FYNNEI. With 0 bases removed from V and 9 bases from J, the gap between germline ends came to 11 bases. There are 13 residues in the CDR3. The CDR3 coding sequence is TGTGCCAGCAGTGAAGCGGCCCGCGGAAGCTACACCTTC. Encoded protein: CASSEAARGSYTF.

The CDR3 loop reads CASSSRDRGGNEQFF. DNA of the CDR3: TGTGCCAGCAGCTCGCGGGACAGGGGAGGCAATGAGCAGTTCTTC. V gene TRBV7-9 combines with J gene TRBJ2-1, with 10 positions matching TRBD1. V was pared by 4 bases and J by 6 bases, with 6 bases of the junction left unmatched. The CDR3 is 15 amino acids. Per the germline V gene, CDR1 is SEHNR and CDR2 is FQNEAQ (reference sequence).

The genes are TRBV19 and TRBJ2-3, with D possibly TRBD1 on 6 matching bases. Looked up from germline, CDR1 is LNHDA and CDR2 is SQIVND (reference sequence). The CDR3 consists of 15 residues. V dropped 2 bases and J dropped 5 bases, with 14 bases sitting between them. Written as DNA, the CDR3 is TGTGCCAGTAGTATATTCAGGGGCGATGGAGATACGCAGTATTTT. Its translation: CASSIFRGDGDTQYF.

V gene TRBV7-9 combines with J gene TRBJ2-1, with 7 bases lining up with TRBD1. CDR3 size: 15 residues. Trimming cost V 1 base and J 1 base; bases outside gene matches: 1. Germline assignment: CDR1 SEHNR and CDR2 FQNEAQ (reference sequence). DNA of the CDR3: TGTGCCAGCAGCTTAGAACAGGGGTCCTACAATGAGCAGTTCTTC. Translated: CASSLEQGSYNEQFF.

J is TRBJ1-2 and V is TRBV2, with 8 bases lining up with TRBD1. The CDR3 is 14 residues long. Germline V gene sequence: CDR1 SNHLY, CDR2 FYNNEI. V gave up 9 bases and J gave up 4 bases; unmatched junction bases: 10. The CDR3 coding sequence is TGTGCCAGAGGACAGGGCAATCTTTTCTATGGCTACACCTTC. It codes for CARGQGNLFYGYTF.

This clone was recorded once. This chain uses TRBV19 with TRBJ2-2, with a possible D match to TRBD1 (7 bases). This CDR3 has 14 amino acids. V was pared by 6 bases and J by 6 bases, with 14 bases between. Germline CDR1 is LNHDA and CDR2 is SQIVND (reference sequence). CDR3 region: CASSLDREAGELFF. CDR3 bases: TGTGCCAGTAGCCTTGACAGGGAGGCCGGGGAGCTGTTTTTT.